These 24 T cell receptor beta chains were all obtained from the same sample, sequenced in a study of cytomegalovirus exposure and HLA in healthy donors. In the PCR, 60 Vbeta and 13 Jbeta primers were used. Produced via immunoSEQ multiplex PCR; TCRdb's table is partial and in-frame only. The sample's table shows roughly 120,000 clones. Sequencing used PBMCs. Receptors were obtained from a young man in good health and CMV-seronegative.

This CDR3 reads CASSYRDRVGTDTQYF. The CDR3 DNA is TGTGCCAGCAGTTATCGCGACAGGGTGGGCACAGATACGCAGTATTTT. J is TRBJ2-3 and V is TRBV6-5; 7 bases align to TRBD1. Trimming took 3 bases from V and 1 from J; bases not matched to a gene: 7. The CDR3 consists of 16 residues. CDR1 is MNHEY, CDR2 SVGAGI, per germline.

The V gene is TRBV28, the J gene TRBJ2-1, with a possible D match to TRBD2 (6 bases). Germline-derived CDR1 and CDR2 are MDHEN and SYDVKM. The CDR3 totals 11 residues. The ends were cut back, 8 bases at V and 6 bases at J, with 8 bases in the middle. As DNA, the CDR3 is TGTGCCAGCGGGGACTTCAATGAGCAGTTCTTC. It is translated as CASGDFNEQFF.

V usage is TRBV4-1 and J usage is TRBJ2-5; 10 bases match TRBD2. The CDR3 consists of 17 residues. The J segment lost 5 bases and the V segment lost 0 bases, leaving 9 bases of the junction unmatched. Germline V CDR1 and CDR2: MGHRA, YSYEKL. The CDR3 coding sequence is TGCGCCAGCAGCCAAGATAGAGGTTCGGGACTAGCGGAGACCCAGTACTTC. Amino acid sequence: CASSQDRGSGLAETQYF.

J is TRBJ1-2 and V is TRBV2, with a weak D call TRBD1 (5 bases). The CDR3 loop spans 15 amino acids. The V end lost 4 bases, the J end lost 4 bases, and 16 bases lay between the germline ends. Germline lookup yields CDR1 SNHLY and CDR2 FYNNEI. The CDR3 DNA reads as TGTGCCAGCAGTGCGGCGGGAGGGAGGGGCTATGGCTACACCTTC. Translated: CASSAAGGRGYGYTF.

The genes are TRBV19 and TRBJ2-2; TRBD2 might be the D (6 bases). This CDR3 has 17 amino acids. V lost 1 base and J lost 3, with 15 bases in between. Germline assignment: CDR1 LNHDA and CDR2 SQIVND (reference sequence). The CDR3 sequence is CASSIVRDWADTGELFF. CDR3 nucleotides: TGTGCCAGTAGTATAGTGCGGGACTGGGCGGACACCGGGGAGCTGTTTTTT.

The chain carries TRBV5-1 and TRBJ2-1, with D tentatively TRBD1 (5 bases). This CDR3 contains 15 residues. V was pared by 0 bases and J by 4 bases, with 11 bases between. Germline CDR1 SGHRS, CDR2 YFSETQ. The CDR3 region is CASSLDRRAYNEQFF. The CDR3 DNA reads TGCGCCAGCAGCTTGGACAGGCGAGCTTACAATGAGCAGTTCTTC.

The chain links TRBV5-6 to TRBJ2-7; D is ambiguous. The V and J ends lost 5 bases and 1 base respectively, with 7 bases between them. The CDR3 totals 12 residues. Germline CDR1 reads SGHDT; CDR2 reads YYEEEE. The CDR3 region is CASSSLSYEQYF. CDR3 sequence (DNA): TGTGCCAGCAGTTCCTTATCCTACGAGCAGTACTTC.

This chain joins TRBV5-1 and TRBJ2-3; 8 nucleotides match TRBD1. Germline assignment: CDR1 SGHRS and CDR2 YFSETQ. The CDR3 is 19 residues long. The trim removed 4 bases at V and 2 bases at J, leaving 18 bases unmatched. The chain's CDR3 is CASSLRGRDRTGDTDTQYF. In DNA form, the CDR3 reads TGCGCCAGCAGCCTCAGGGGGCGCGATCGAACCGGGGACACAGATACGCAGTATTTT.

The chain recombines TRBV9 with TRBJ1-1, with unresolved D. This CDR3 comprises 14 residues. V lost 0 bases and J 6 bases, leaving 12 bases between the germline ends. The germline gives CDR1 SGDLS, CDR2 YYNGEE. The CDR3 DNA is TGTGCCAGCAGCGTAGCCCCAAGGGAGTCTGAAGCTTTCTTT. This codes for CASSVAPRESEAFF. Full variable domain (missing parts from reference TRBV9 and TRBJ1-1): DSGVTQTPKHLITATGQRVTLRCSPRSGDLSVYWYQQSLDQGLQFLIQYYNGEERAKGNILERFSAQQFPDLHSELNLSSLELGDSALYFCASSVAPRESEAFFGQGTRLTVV.

The CDR3 DNA reads as TGTGCCAGCAGCAAAGTGATCAGCGGGAGTACAGATACGCAGTATTTT. It encodes CASSKVISGSTDTQYF. The chain combines TRBV21-1 with TRBJ2-3; no DNA check was done on the table's D call, TRBD2. TRBV21-1 is a pseudogene locus. The CDR3 totals 16 residues.

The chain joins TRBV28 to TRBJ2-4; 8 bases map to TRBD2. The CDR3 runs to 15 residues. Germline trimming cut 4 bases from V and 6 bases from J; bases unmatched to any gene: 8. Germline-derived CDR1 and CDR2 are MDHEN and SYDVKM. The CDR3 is CASSSSGSSGNIQYF. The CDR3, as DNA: TGTGCCAGCAGTTCCAGCGGGAGTTCGGGAAACATTCAGTACTTC.

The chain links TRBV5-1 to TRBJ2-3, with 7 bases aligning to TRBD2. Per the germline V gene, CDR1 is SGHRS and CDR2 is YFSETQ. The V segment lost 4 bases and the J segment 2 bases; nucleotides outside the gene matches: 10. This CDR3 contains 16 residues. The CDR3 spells CASSRLTGGTTDTQYF. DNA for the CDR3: TGCGCCAGCAGCCGCCTCACGGGAGGTACCACAGATACGCAGTATTTT.

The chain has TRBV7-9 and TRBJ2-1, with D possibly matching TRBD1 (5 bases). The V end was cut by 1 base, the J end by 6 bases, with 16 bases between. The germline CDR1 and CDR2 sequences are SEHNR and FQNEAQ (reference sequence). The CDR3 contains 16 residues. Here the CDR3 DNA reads TGTGCCAGCAGCTTAGTTTCCCCAGGGCAACTCAATGAGCAGTTCTTC. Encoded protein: CASSLVSPGQLNEQFF.

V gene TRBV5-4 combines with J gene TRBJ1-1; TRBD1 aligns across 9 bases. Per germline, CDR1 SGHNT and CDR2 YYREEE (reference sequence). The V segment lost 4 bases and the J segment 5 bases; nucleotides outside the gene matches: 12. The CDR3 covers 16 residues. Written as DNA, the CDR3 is TGTGCCAGCAGCACCGCCCTGGACAGGGGATGGACTGAAGCTTTCTTT. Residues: CASSTALDRGWTEAFF.

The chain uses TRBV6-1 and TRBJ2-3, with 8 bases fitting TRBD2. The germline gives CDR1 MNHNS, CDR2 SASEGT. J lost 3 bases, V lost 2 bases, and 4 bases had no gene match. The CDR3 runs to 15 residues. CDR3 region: CASSETGGPTDTQYF. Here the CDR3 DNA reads TGTGCCAGCAGTGAAACGGGAGGGCCTACAGATACGCAGTATTTT.

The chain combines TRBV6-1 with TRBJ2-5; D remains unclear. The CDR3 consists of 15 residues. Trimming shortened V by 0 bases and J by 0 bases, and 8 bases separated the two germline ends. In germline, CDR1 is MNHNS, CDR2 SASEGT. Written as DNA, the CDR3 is TGTGCCAGCAGTGAAGCGCTGGCGGACCAAGAGACCCAGTACTTC. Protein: CASSEALADQETQYF.

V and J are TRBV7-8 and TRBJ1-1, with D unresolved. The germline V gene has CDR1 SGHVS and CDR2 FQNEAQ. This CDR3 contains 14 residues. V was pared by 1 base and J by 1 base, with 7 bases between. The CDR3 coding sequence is TGTGCCAGCAGCTTAGAGACTGAGAACACTGAAGCTTTCTTT. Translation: CASSLETENTEAFF.

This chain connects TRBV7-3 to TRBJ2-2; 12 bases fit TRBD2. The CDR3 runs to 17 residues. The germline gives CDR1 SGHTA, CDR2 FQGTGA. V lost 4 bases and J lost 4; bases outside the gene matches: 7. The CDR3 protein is CASSSTGLAGSTGELFF. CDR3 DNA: TGTGCCAGCAGCTCCACTGGACTAGCGGGAAGCACCGGGGAGCTGTTTTTT.

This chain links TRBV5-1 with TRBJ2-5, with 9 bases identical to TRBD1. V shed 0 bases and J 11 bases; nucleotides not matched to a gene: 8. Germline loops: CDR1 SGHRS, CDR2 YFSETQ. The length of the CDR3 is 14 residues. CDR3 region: CASSLGQGDSEQYF. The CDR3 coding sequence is TGCGCCAGCAGCTTGGGACAGGGGGATTCGGAGCAGTACTTC.

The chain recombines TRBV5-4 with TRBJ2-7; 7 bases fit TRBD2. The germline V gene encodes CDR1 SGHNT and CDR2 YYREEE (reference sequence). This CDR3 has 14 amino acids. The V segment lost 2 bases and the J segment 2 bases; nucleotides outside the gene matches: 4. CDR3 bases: TGTGCCAGCAGCTTCGGGGCGGGAGCCTACGAGCAGTACTTC. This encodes CASSFGAGAYEQYF.

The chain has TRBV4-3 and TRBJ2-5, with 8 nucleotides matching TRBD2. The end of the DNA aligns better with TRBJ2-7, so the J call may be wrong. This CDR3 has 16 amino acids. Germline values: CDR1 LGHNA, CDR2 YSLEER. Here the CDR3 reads CASSQDAGLDAYEQYF. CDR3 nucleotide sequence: TGCGCCAGCAGCCAAGATGCGGGACTAGATGCCTACGAGCAGTACTTC.

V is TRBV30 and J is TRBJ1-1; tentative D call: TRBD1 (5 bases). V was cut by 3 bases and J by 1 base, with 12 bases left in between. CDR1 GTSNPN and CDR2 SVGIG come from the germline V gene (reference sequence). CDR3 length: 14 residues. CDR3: CAWRRVGGNTEAFF. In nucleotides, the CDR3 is TGTGCCTGGAGGAGAGTGGGGGGGAACACTGAAGCTTTCTTT.

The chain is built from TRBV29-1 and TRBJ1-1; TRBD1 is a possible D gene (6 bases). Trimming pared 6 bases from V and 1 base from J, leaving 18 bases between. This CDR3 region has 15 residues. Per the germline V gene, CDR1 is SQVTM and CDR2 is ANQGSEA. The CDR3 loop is CSVLMEGGRNTEAFF. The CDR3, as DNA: TGCAGCGTCTTGATGGAGGGGGGGCGGAACACTGAAGCTTTCTTT.

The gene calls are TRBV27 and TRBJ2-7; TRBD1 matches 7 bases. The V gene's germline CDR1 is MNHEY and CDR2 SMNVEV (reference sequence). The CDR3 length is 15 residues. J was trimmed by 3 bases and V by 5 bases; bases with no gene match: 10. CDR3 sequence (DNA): TGTGCCAGCAGTCCCCGAGGGGGCTGGATCTACGAGCAGTACTTC. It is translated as CASSPRGGWIYEQYF.